This T cell receptor beta chain is drawn from a study of response to subunit inactivated influenza vaccine. Study-level results: Researchers suggested that each seasonal influenza vaccination recruits few new T cells.

TCRdb re-called the RT-PCR reads with MiXCR, one entry per CDR3 protein. This sample yields roughly 700,000 distinct CDR3 sequences, of which over 11% are seen a single time; 6.5% to 8.5% belongs to the top ten. About this clonotype itself: Its antigen is unknown.

V was cut by 6 bases and J by 1 base, with 18 bases left in between. There are 16 residues in the CDR3. The source is a man between 45 and 60 years old who received an inactivated influenza vaccine. This sequence joins TRBV12-3 or TRBV12-4 and TRBJ2-5; D possibly uses TRBD1 or TRBD2 (6 bases each). The material was PBMCs from blood, obtained roughly 2 weeks before vaccination. CDR3 coding DNA: TGTGCCAGCAGCCCTTCGGGGGCCCTACTCCAAGAGACCCAGTACTTC. It yields the protein CASSPSGALLQETQYF.